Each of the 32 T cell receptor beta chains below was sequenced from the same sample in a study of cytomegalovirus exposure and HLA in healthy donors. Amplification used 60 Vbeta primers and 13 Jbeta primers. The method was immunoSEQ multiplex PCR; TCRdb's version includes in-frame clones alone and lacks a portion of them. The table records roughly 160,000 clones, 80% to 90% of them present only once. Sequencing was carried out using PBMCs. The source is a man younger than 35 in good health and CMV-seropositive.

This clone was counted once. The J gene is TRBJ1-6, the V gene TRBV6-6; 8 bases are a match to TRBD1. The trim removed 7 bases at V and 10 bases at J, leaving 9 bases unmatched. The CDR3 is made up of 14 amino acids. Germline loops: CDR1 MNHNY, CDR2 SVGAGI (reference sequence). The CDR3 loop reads CASMRQGLRSPLHF. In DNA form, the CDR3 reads TGTGCCAGCATGCGACAGGGGTTAAGGTCACCCCTCCACTTT.

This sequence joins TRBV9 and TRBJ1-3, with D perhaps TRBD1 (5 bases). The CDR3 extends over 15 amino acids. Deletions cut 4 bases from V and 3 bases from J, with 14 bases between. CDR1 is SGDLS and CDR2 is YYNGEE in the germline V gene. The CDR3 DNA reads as TGTGCCAGCAGCCCCCGGCAGGGAGGTGGAAACACCATATATTTT. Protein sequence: CASSPRQGGGNTIYF.

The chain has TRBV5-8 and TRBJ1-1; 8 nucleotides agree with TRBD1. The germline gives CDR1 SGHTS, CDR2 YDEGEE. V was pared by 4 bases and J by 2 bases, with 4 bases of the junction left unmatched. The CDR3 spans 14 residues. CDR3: CASSRDRRNTEAFF. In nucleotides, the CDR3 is TGTGCCAGCAGCCGGGACAGGAGAAACACTGAAGCTTTCTTT.

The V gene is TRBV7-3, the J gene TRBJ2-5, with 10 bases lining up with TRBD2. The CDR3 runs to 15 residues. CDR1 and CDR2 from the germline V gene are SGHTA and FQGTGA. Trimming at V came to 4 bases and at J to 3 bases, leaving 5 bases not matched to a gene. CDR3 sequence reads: CASSSSGTSEETQYF. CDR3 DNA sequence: TGTGCCAGCAGCTCCTCCGGGACTAGCGAAGAGACCCAGTACTTC. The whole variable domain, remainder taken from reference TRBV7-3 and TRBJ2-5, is GAGVSQTPSNKVTEKGKYVELRCDPISGHTALYWYRQSLGQGPEFLIYFQGTGAADDSGLPNDRFFAVRPEGSVSTLKIQRTERGDSAVYLCASSSSGTSEETQYFGPGTRLLVL.

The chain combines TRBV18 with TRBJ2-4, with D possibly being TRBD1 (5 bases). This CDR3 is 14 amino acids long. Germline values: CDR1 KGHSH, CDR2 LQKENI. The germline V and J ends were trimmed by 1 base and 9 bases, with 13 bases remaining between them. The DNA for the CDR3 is TGTGCCAGCTCACCACTGTCACAGGTGGGCATTCAGTACTTC. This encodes CASSPLSQVGIQYF.

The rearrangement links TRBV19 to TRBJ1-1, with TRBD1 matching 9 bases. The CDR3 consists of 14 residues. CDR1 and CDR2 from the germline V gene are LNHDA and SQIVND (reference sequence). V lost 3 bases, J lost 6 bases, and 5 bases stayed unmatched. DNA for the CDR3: TGTGCCAGTAGTATCGACAGGGGGGGAGCTGAAGCTTTCTTT. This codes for CASSIDRGGAEAFF.

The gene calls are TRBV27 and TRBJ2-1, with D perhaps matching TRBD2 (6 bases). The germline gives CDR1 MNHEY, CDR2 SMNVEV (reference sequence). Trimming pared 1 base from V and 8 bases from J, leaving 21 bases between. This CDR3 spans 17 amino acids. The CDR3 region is CASSLFGGLPDRDEQFF. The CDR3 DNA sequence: TGTGCCAGCAGTTTATTTGGGGGACTCCCGGATCGGGATGAGCAGTTCTTC.

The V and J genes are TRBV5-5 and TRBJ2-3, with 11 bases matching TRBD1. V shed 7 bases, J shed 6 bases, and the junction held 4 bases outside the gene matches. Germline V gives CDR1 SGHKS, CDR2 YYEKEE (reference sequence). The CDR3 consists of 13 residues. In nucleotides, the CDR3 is TGTGCCAGCCGAGGACAGGGGGCTGATACGCAGTATTTT. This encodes CASRGQGADTQYF.

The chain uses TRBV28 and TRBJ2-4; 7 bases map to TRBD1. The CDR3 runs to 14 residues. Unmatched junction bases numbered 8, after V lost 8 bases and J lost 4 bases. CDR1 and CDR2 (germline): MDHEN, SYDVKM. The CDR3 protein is CASRIGTEKNIQYF. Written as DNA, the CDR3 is TGTGCCAGCCGAATCGGGACAGAGAAAAACATTCAGTACTTC.

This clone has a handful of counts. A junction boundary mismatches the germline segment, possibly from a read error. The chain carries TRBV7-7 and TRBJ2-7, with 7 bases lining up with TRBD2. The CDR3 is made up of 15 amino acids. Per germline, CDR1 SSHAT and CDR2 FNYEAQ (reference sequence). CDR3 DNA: TGTGCTAGCAGCCCTGAGGTAGCGGGCTCCTACGAGCAGTACTTC. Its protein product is CASSPEVAGSYEQYF.

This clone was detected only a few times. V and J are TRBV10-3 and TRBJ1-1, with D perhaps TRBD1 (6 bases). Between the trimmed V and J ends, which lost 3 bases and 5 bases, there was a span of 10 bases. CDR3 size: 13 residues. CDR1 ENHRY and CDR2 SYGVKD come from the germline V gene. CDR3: CAISEEGGTEAFF. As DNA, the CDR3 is TGTGCCATCAGTGAAGAGGGGGGGACTGAAGCTTTCTTT.

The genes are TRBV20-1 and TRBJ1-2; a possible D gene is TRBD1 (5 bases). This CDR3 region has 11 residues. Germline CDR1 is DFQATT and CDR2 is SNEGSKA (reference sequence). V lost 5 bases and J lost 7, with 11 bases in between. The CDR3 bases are TGCAGTGCTTCCCGGGGGGGTGGCTACACCTTC. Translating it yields CSASRGGGYTF.

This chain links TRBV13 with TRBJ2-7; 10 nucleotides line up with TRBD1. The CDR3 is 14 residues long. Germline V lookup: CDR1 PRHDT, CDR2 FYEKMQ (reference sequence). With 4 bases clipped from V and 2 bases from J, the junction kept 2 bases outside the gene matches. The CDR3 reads CASSSDRGTYEQYF. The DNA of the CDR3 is TGTGCCAGCAGCTCGGACAGGGGGACCTACGAGCAGTACTTC.

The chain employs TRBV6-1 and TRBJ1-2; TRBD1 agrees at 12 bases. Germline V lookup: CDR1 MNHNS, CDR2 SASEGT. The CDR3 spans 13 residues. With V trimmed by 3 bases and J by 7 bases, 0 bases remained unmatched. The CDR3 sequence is CASSEGQGAGYTF. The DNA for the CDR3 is TGTGCCAGCAGTGAGGGACAGGGGGCTGGCTACACCTTC.

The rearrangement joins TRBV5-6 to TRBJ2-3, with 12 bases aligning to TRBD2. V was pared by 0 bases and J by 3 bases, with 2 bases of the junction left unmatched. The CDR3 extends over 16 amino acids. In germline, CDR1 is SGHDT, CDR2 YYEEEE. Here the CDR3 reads CASSLGTSGATDTQYF. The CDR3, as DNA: TGTGCCAGCAGCTTGGGGACTAGCGGGGCTACAGATACGCAGTATTTT.

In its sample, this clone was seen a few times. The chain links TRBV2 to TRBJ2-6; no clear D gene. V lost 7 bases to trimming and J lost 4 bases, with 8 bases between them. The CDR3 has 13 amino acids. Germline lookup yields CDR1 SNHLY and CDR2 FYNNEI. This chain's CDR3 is CASKVVGANVLTF. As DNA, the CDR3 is TGTGCCAGCAAAGTAGTGGGGGCCAACGTCCTGACTTTC. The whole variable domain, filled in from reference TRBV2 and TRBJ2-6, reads EPEVTQTPSHQVTQMGQEVILRCVPISNHLYFYWYRQILGQKVEFLVSFYNNEISEKSEIFDDQFSVERPDGSNFTLKIRSTKLEDSAMYFCASKVVGANVLTFGAGSRLTVL.

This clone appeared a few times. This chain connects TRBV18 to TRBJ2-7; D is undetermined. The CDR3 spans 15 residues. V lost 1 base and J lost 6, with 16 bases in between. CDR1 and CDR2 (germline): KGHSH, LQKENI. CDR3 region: CASSPLYSPRPEQYF. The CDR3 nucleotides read TGTGCCAGCTCACCACTTTATTCCCCGAGGCCCGAGCAGTACTTC.

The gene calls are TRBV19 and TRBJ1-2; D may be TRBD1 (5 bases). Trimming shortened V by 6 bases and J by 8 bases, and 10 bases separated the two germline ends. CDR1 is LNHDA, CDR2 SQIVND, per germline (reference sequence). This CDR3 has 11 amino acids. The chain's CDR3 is CASRKQEGYTF. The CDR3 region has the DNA TGTGCCAGTAGGAAACAGGAGGGCTACACCTTC. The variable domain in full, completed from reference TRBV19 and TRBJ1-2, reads DGGITQSPKYLFRKEGQNVTLSCEQNLNHDAMYWYRQDPGQGLRLIYYSQIVNDFQKGDIAEGYSVSREKKESFPLTVTSAQKNPTAFYLCASRKQEGYTFGSGTRLTVV.

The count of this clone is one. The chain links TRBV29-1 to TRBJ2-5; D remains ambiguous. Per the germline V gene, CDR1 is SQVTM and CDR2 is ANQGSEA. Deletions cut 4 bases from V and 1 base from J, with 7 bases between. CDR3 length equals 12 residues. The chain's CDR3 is CSVVFSQETQYF. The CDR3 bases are TGCAGCGTTGTTTTCTCCCAAGAGACCCAGTACTTC.

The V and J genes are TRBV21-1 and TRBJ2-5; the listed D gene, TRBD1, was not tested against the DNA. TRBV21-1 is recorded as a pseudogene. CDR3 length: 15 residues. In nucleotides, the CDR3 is TGTGCCAACACTAAAGTAAGACAGGCGCAAGAGACCCAGTACTTC. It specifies CANTKVRQAQETQYF.

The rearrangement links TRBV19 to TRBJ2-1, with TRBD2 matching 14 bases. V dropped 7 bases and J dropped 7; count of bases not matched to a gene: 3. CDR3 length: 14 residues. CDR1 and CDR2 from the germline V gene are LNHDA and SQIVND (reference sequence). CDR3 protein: CASNGLAGGNEQFF. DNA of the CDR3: TGTGCCAGTAACGGACTAGCGGGGGGAAATGAGCAGTTCTTC.

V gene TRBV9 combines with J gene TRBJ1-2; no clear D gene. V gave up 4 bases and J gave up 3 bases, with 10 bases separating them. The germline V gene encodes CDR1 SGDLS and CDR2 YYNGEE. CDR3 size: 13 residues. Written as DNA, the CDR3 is TGTGCCAGCAGCTCCGGCGGGGACTATGGCTACACCTTC. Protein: CASSSGGDYGYTF.

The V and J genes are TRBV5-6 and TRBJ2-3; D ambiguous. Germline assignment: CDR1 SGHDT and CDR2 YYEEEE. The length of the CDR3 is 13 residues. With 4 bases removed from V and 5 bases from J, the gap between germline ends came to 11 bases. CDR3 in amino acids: CASSPGQVDTQYF. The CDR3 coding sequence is TGTGCCAGCAGCCCCGGCCAGGTAGATACGCAGTATTTT. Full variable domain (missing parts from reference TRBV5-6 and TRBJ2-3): DAGVTQSPTHLIKTRGQQVTLRCSPKSGHDTVSWYQQALGQGPQFIFQYYEEEERQRGNFPDRFSGHQFPNYSSELNVNALLLGDSALYLCASSPGQVDTQYFGPGTRLTVL.

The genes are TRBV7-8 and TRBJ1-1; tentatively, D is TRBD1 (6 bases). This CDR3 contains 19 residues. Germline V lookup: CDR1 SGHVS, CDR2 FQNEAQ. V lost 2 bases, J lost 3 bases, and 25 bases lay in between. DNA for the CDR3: TGTGCCAGCAGCTTACGCCCCGGGGTCCTCAGGGGATGGGACACTGAAGCTTTCTTT. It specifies CASSLRPGVLRGWDTEAFF.

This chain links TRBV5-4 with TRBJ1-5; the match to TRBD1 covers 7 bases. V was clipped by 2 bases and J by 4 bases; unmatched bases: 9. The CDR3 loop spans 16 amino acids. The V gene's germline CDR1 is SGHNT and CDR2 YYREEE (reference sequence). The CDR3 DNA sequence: TGTGCCAGCAGCTTTGGTGGGACAGCTTCAAATCAGCCCCAGCATTTT. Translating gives CASSFGGTASNQPQHF.

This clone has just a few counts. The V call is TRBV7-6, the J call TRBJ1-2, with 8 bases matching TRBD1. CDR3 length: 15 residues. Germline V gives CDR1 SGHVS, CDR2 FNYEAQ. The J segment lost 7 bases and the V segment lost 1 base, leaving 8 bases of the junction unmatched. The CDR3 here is CASSLEETGGSGYTF. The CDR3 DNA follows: TGTGCCAGCAGCTTAGAAGAAACAGGGGGTAGTGGCTACACCTTC.

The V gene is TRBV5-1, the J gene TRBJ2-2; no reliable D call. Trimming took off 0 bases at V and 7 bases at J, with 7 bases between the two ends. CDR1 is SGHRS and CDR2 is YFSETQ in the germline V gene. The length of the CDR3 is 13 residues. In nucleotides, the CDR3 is TGCGCCAGCAGCTTGGCTATTGACGGGGAGCTGTTTTTT. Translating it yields CASSLAIDGELFF. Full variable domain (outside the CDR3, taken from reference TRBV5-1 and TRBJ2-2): KAGVTQTPRYLIKTRGQQVTLSCSPISGHRSVSWYQQTPGQGLQFLFEYFSETQRNKGNFPGRFSGRQFSNSRSEMNVSTLELGDSALYLCASSLAIDGELFFGEGSRLTVL.

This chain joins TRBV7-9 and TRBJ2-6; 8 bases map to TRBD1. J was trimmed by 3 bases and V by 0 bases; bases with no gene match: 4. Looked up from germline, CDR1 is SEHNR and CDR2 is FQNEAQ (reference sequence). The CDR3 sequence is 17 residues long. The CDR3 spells CASSLAGQGVGANVLTF. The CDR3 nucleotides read TGTGCCAGCAGCTTAGCTGGACAGGGCGTTGGGGCCAACGTCCTGACTTTC.

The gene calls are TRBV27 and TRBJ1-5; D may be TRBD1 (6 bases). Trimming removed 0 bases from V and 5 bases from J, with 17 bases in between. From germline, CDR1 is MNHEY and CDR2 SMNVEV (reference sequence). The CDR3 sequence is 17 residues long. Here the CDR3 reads CASSLSGAPHRDQPQHF. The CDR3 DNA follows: TGTGCCAGCAGTTTATCGGGAGCCCCCCACAGGGATCAGCCCCAGCATTTT.

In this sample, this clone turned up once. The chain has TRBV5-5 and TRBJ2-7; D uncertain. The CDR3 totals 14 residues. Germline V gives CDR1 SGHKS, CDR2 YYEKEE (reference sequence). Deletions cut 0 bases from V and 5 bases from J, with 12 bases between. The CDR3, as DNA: TGTGCCAGCAGCTTGGCCTATCGTCCGGACGAGCAGTACTTC. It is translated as CASSLAYRPDEQYF.

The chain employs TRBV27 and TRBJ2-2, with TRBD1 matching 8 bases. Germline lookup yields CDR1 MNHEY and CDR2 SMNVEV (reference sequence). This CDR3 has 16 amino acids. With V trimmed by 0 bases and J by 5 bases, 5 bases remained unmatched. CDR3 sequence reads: CASSLSRRGPTGELFF. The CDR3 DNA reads TGTGCCAGCAGTTTATCTCGCAGGGGGCCGACCGGGGAGCTGTTTTTT.

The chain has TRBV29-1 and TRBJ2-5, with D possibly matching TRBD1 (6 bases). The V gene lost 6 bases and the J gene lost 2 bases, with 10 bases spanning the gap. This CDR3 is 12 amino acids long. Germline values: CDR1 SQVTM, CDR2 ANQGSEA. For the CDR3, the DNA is TGCAGCGTCGGACAGAGACAAGAGACCCAGTACTTC. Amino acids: CSVGQRQETQYF. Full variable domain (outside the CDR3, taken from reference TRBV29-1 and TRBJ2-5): SAVISQKPSRDICQRGTSLTIQCQVDSQVTMMFWYRQQPGQSLTLIATANQGSEATYESGFVIDKFPISRPNLTFSTLTVSNMSPEDSSIYLCSVGQRQETQYFGPGTRLLVL.